This T cell receptor beta chain was recovered during a study of T cells after yellow fever vaccination (dated by TCRdb to about 2019). With regard to the full study: Libraries from fractions with low cell numbers were prepared with the SMART-Seq v4 Ultra Low Input RNA kit. To follow T-cell clones before and after both primary and booster YFV17D yellow fever vaccination, bulk TCR alpha and beta repertoires underwent longitudinal sequencing. Blood samples were taken at several timepoints before and after primary and secondary immunization, and bulk PBMC replicates and cell subsets were isolated. Two healthy male donors made up the cohort, one aged 18 to 30 years and the other aged 30 to 40 years. Study-level results and caveats: The secondary T-cell response was weaker than the primary response but faster, peaking on day 5 instead of day 15. The study included only two donors, which limits how far the findings can be generalized. FACS-sorted repertoires could contain abundant contaminating clonotypes from the bulk population, so computational filtering was required. Most clones expanded after primary vaccination were re-detected after the booster (approximately 95% of CD4 and 88% of CD8), suggesting broad memory maintenance. A small share of clonotypes was detected in both CD4 and CD8 compartments, with the overlap likely arising from convergent recombination.

TCR cDNA was synthesized by 5'RACE template switching, which introduced a universal primer site and unique molecular identifiers. cDNA synthesis was primed from both the TCR alpha and TCR beta constant segments. Two PCR steps were used to amplify libraries, with sample barcodes and sequencing adapters being added in the second step. Sequencing of the libraries was done on either Illumina HiSeq 2500 (2x100 bp) or NovaSeq (2x150 bp). The published analysis was carried out like this. MIGEC was used to demultiplex reads and collapse the reads into UMI consensus sequences, and MiXCR was used for V(D)J alignment. Vaccine-responding clonotypes were defined with edgeR using replicate PBMC samples, requiring FDR below 0.01 and a log2 fold change above 5 up to day 15. Each bulk clonotype received a CD4 or CD8 identity based on whether the sequenced CD4 or CD8 repertoire contained that clonotype at higher abundance. Starting from the raw public reads, TCRdb applied fastp trimming at Q25, assembled clones with MiXCR and retained in-frame beta chains. A single entry per CDR3 protein holds the most common genes and DNA from its merged rows. What appears here as the V and J calls and clone size reflects TCRdb's work, not the paper's. Within this sample are 150,000 to 200,000 distinct CDR3 sequences, with 5.5% to 7.5% of them counted one time only. The top ten clones comprise roughly 3% of the sample.

There are 13 amino acids in the CDR3, from cysteine to phenylalanine inclusive. The entry retains the CDR3 DNA only, 39 bases that are in frame from base 1. V is reduced by 6 bases and J by 0 bases, leaving a spacing of 6 bases between them. In the germline V gene, CDR1 corresponds to MNHNS and CDR2 to SASEGT. In the paper's terms, the treatment or condition label means: live attenuated yellow fever vaccine strain. A standard Ficoll-Paque protocol was used to isolate PBMCs from peripheral blood. Dynabeads CD4 and CD8 positive selection kits were used to isolate the CD4 and CD8 T-cell fractions. TriZol was used to extract RNA from bulk PBMCs, CD4 and CD8 fractions, and dextramer-positive and dextramer-negative fractions. This clonotype was recorded at least ten times. The target of this receptor is not known. Nothing much larger sits one base from this clone, and base qualities are not available.

The receptor was derived from a man between 18 and 29 years old who received the YFV17D yellow fever vaccine. The chain joins TRBV6-1 to TRBJ1-5; no D gene is confidently identified. The material sequenced was CD4+ T cells sorted from PBMCs, taken on the day of the first yellow fever vaccination. Read as DNA, the sequence is TGTGCCAGCAGAGAGGGTAGCAATCAGCCCCAGCATTTT. It translates as CASREGSNQPQHF.